The subject of this entry is one TCR beta chain. Using immunoSEQ multiplex PCR, the repertoire was profiled, and TCRdb retains in-frame clones only, with some absent. The sample records some 7,900 clones, about 85% being singletons. This entry belongs to a study of tumor T cells in aggressive B-cell lymphoma. This CDR3 contains 15 residues. The V gene's germline CDR1 is SGDLS and CDR2 YYNGEE. Trimming at V came to 0 bases and at J to 4 bases, leaving 4 bases not matched to a gene. The sample consisted of tumor tissue. The receptor's source is an adult with diffuse large B cell lymphoma. V gene TRBV9 combines with J gene TRBJ2-5; 9 bases are a match to TRBD2. The CDR3 region is CASSVGSGRGETQYF. CDR3 DNA sequence: TGTGCCAGCAGCGTAGGTAGCGGGAGAGGAGAGACCCAGTACTTC.